This T cell receptor beta chain was sequenced during a study of Graves' ophthalmopathy and Graves' hyperthyroidism. Germline CDR1 is SNHLY and CDR2 is FYNNEI. This CDR3 contains 15 residues. V shed 6 bases, J shed 5 bases, and the junction held 12 bases outside the gene matches. This clonotype was observed at least ten times. For repertoire sequencing, the TCR beta CDR3 regions were amplified from RNA transcripts. A first-round RT-PCR used HTBI primers, followed by a second-round multiplex PCR. TCRdb fed the multiplex PCR reads into MiXCR, producing one record per CDR3 protein. The sample has about 370,000 distinct CDR3 sequences; about 18% are singletons.

The chain couples TRBV2 to TRBJ2-7, with 8 positions matching TRBD2. This clonotype originated in an adult woman with stable Graves' hyperthyroidism. The sample comprised peripheral blood. CDR3 in DNA: TGTGCCAGCAGCGACAGAGCGGGAGAGTCTAACGAGCAGTACTTC. Protein product: CASSDRAGESNEQYF.